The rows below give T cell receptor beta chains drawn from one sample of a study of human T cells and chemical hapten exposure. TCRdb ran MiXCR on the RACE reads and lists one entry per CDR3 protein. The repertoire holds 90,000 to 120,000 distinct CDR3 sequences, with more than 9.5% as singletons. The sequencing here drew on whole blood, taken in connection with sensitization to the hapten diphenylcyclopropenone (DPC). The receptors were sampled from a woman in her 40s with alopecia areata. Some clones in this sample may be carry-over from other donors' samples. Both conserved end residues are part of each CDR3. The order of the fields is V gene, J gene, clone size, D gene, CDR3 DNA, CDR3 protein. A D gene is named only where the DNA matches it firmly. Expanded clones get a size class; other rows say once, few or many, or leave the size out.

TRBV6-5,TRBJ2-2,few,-,TGTGCCAGCAGGCCCGGGACCATGGGGGGGGAGCTGTTTTTT,CASRPGTMGGELFF
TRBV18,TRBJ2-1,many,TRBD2,TGTGCCAGCTCACCACCGGAGCGGGGGGGCTTCAATGAGCAGTTCTTC,CASSPPERGGFNEQFF
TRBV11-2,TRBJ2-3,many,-,TGTGCCAGCAGCTGGGGCCCCGGGACTGACCTAGATACGCAGTATTTT,CASSWGPGTDLDTQYF
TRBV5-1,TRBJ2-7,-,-,TGCGCCAGCAGCTTGGGGCAGGTGGGCGAGCAGTACTTC,CASSLGQVGEQYF
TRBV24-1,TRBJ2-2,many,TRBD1,TGTGCCACCAGTGATTGGGACAGGGACACCGGGGAGCTGTTTTTT,CATSDWDRDTGELFF
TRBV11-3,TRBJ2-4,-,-,TGTGCCAGCAGCCCGGGACTCCAAATCATTCAGTACTTC,CASSPGLQIIQYF
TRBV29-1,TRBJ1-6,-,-,TGCAGCGTCGGGGACGGTTATAATTCACCCCTCCACTTT,CSVGDGYNSPLHF
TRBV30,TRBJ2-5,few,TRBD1,TGTGCCTGGACAAGGGCGACAGGGGGCGGAGAGACCCAGTACTTC,CAWTRATGGGETQYF
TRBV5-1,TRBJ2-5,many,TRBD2,TGCGCCAGCAGCCCGACTAGCCGGGGGAAAGAGACCCAGTACTTC,CASSPTSRGKETQYF
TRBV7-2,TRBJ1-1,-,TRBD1,TGTGCCAGCAGGGACAGGGGTTTCAACACTGAAGCTTTCTTT,CASRDRGFNTEAFF
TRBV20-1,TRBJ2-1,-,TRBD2,TGCAGTGCTAGACCACCTCAAGGCGGGGGTCTCTACAATGAGCAGTTCTTC,CSARPPQGGGLYNEQFF
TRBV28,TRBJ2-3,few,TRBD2,TGTGCCAGCAGTTTACCAGCGGGAGGGCGAAATACGCAGTATTTT,CASSLPAGGRNTQYF
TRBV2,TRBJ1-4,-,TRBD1,TGTGCCAGCTGGACAGGGCGGGCTGAAAAACTGTTTTTT,CASWTGRAEKLFF
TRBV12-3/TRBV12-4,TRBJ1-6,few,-,TGTGCCAGCAGTTTTGGAATCTCCTATAATTCACCCCTCCACTTT,CASSFGISYNSPLHF
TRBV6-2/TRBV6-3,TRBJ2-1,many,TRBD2,TGTGCCAGCAGTTTTAGCGGGATTAAGTATGAGCAGTTCTTC,CASSFSGIKYEQFF
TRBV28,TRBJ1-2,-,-,TGTGCCAGCAGCAGTGATCTGACCCCTTACTTTTTCTATGGCTACACCTTC,CASSSDLTPYFFYGYTF
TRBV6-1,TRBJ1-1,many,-,TGTGCCAGCAGTGAAATCTCCCGAATCGAAGCTTTCTTT,CASSEISRIEAFF
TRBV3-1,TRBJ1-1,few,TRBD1,TGTGCCAGCAGCCAAGAGATCACAGGGGGCGTTGAAGCTTTCTTT,CASSQEITGGVEAFF
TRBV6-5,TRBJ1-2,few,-,TGTGCCAGCAGTTACTCGGCCCGCGAGGGCTACACCTTC,CASSYSAREGYTF
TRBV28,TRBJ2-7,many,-,TGTGCCAGCAGGACCGCCTCCTACGAGCAGTACTTC,CASRTASYEQYF
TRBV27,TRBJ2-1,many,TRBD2,TGTGCCAGCAGTTTATCCCTAGCGGGGGGCAATGAGCAGTTCTTC,CASSLSLAGGNEQFF
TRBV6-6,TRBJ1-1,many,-,TGTGCCAGCAGTTACTTCCTTGGGAGAAAGAACACTGAAGCTTTCTTT,CASSYFLGRKNTEAFF
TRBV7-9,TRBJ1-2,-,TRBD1,TGTGCCAGCAGCTTTCCGGGACAGGGGGGCTATGGCTACACCTTC,CASSFPGQGGYGYTF
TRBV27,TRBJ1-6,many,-,TGTGCCAGCAGCCCCCGGGGTAATTCACCCCTCCACTTT,CASSPRGNSPLHF
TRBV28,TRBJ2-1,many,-,TGTGCCAGCAGTCTGGACAGCTACAATGAGCAGTTCTTC,CASSLDSYNEQFF
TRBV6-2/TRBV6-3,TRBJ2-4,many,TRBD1,TGTGCCAGCAGTTACGAGGCGGGACAGGGGACCAAAAACATTCAGTACTTC,CASSYEAGQGTKNIQYF
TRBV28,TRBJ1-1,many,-,TGTGCCAGCAGTTTGGCGAACACTGAAGCTTTCTTT,CASSLANTEAFF
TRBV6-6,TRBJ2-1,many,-,TGTGCCAGCAGACATATCCTGACGCCTAGCTCCTACAATGAGCAGTTCTTC,CASRHILTPSSYNEQFF
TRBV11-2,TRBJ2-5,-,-,TGTGCCAGCAGCTTAAAACAGACCCAGTACTTC,CASSLKQTQYF
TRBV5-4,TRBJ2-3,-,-,TGTGCGAGCAGCCCCCGGACGACAGATACGCAGTATTTT,CASSPRTTDTQYF
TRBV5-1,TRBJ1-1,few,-,TGCGCCAGCAGCTTTGGGGGGACGAACACTGAAGCTTTCTTT,CASSFGGTNTEAFF